This is a list of T cell receptor beta chains from one sample in a study of cytomegalovirus exposure and HLA in healthy donors. Data came from immunoSEQ multiplex PCR; TCRdb stores just in-frame clones and leaves some out. The sample consists of fewer than 200,000 clones, about 80% of them appearing once. Sequences were obtained from PBMCs. These receptors were taken from a man between 60 and 75 years old in good health and CMV-seronegative. Both conserved end residues are part of each CDR3. The D gene is left open where the match is weak. The listing skips clone size in some rows; elsewhere it reads once, few, many or a size class.

CDR3 length	J gene	D gene	clone size	V gene	CDR3 DNA	CDR3 protein
13	TRBJ1-6	-	-	TRBV27	TGTGCCAGCAGTTTCTCGGGGAATTCACCCCTCCACTTT	CASSFSGNSPLHF
13	TRBJ1-2	TRBD1	-	TRBV29-1	TGCAGCACCATCCGGGACCGCGGAGGGGGCTACCCCTTC	CSTIRDRGGGYPF
14	TRBJ2-3	-	-	TRBV5-1	TGCGCCAGCCAAGACAGATTTAGCACAGATACGCAGTATTTT	CASQDRFSTDTQYF
14	TRBJ2-5	-	-	TRBV7-3	TGTGCCAGCAGCCCCGGAACAGCGGGAGAGACCCAGTACTTC	CASSPGTAGETQYF
13	TRBJ2-7	-	-	TRBV5-4	TGTGCCAGCAGTAAATCTAATAGTTACGAGCAGTACTTC	CASSKSNSYEQYF
16	TRBJ2-2	TRBD1	-	TRBV4-3	TGCGCCAGCAGCCAAGATACAGGGGGCGCGACCGGGGAGCTGTTTTTT	CASSQDTGGATGELFF
16	TRBJ2-7	TRBD1	-	TRBV6-1	TGTGCCAGCAGTGATTGGCCGACAGGGGAATCCTACGAGCAGTACTTC	CASSDWPTGESYEQYF
15	TRBJ2-7	-	-	TRBV10-3	TGTGCCATCAGTAAGGACGTAGGGGTAGCCTACGAGCAGTACTTC	CAISKDVGVAYEQYF
14	TRBJ2-2	-	-	TRBV29-1	TGCAGCGTTCTTGAGGCTGGGGCCACCGGGGAGCTGTTTTTT	CSVLEAGATGELFF
16	TRBJ2-7	TRBD2	-	TRBV29-1	TGCAGCGTTGCCCCTGGGGCTAGCGGGAGTATTCGAGAGCAGTACTTC	CSVAPGASGSIREQYF
15	TRBJ1-2	TRBD1	-	TRBV19	TGTGCCAGTAGTATAGCCCGGACAGGGAATAATGGCTACACCTTC	CASSIARTGNNGYTF
14	TRBJ1-1	-	-	TRBV11-2	TGTGCCAGCAGCGCGGACATCTCGAACACTGAAGCTTTCTTT	CASSADISNTEAFF
12	TRBJ1-1	-	few	TRBV29-1	TGCAGCGTTGAAGGGGGGGGGACTGAAGCTTTCTTT	CSVEGGGTEAFF
14	TRBJ1-1	-	-	TRBV6-5	TGTGCCAGCAGTGATTACCCAGAGAACACTGAAGCTTTCTTT	CASSDYPENTEAFF
14	TRBJ1-2	TRBD1	once	TRBV5-6	TGTGCCAGCAGCCAACAGGGGTTAGGCTATGGCTACACCTTC	CASSQQGLGYGYTF
12	TRBJ2-7	-	few	TRBV12-5	TGTGCTAGTGGCTCGGACATTTACGAGCAGTACTTC	CASGSDIYEQYF
15	TRBJ2-7	TRBD2	-	TRBV5-6	TGTGCCAGCAGCGCTGCCCGGACTAGTCTAAACGAGCAGTACTTC	CASSAARTSLNEQYF
16	TRBJ2-7	TRBD1	-	TRBV5-6	TGTGCCAGCAGCTCCCGAATACAGGGGAACTCCTACGAGCAGTACTTC	CASSSRIQGNSYEQYF
19	TRBJ2-1	TRBD2	-	TRBV7-9	TGTGCCAGCAGCTTAGTAAGGGGACTAGCGGGGTTGTCCTACAATGAGCAGTTCTTC	CASSLVRGLAGLSYNEQFF
16	TRBJ1-2	-	-	TRBV7-9	TGTGCCAGCAGCTTAAGTGCAATTTCCCAGGACTATGGCTACACCTTC	CASSLSAISQDYGYTF
15	TRBJ2-1	-	-	TRBV7-7	TGTGCTAGCAGCTTAGAACAGGGAAGCTACAATGAGCAGTTCTTC	CASSLEQGSYNEQFF
18	TRBJ2-1	TRBD2	-	TRBV7-2	TGTGCCAGCAGCTCCGGGACTAGCGGATATAGCTCCTACAATGAGCAGTTCTTC	CASSSGTSGYSSYNEQFF
15	TRBJ2-5	TRBD2	-	TRBV2	TGTGCCAGCAGTGAATCTAGCGGGGTAGAAGAGACCCAGTACTTC	CASSESSGVEETQYF
13	TRBJ1-1	-	-	TRBV9	TGTGCCAGCAGCGTCCATGGGAGCACTGAAGCTTTCTTT	CASSVHGSTEAFF
15	TRBJ2-5	TRBD2	-	TRBV27	TGTGCCAGCAGTTTATCCCCAGCGGGGAAAGAGACCCAGTACTTC	CASSLSPAGKETQYF
14	TRBJ2-1	-	-	TRBV11-2	TGTGCCAGCAGCTTAGTAGGCGGGATAGGGGAGCAGTTCTTC	CASSLVGGIGEQFF
15	TRBJ1-1	TRBD1	-	TRBV5-1	TGCGCCAGCAGCAGTAGGACAGGGGAGAGGTCTGAAGCTTTCTTT	CASSSRTGERSEAFF
13	TRBJ1-1	-	few	TRBV30	TGTGCCTGGACGACAGGACCCAACACTGAAGCTTTCTTT	CAWTTGPNTEAFF
13	TRBJ1-5	TRBD1	-	TRBV2	TGTGCCAGCACAACAGGGACAGGTCAGCCCCAGCATTTT	CASTTGTGQPQHF
13	TRBJ1-5	-	-	TRBV27	TGTGCCAGCAGTTTCCAGTGGAATCAGCCCCAGCATTTT	CASSFQWNQPQHF
14	TRBJ2-7	-	-	TRBV21-1	TGTGCCAGCAGCAAAGACCGACTTCCCTACGAGCAGTACTTC	CASSKDRLPYEQYF
15	TRBJ2-1	TRBD1	once	TRBV5-4	TGTGCCAGCAGCTCTGGACAGGATTCCTACAATGAGCAGTTCTTC	CASSSGQDSYNEQFF
13	TRBJ2-2	-	-	TRBV29-1	TGCAGCGTTGACGCAGGGTACACCGGGGAGCTGTTTTTT	CSVDAGYTGELFF
14	TRBJ1-5	-	-	TRBV7-9	TGTGCCAGCAGCTTATCCTCGTCTAACCAGCCCCAGCATTTT	CASSLSSSNQPQHF
14	TRBJ2-2	TRBD2	-	TRBV9	TGTGCCAGCAGTAGCGGGAGTTACACCGGGGAGCTGTTTTTT	CASSSGSYTGELFF
13	TRBJ1-2	TRBD1	-	TRBV2	TGTGCCTCCCGGACAGGAAGGTCGAATGGCTACACCTTC	CASRTGRSNGYTF
15	TRBJ1-5	TRBD1	-	TRBV6-5	TGTGCCAGCAGGTCCCGACAGGGGGGAGGCTCGGCCCAGCATTTT	CASRSRQGGGSAQHF
15	TRBJ2-5	TRBD2	-	TRBV7-9	TGTGCCAGCAGCTTAGCGGGGTCAAGCGGGGGGACCCAGTACTTC	CASSLAGSSGGTQYF
16	TRBJ1-2	TRBD1	-	TRBV5-1	TGCGCCAGCAGCTTGAGTATGGTGGGACAGAACTATGGCTACACCTTC	CASSLSMVGQNYGYTF
16	TRBJ2-6	-	-	TRBV5-6	TGTGCCAGCAGCTATTCCGTTCTCTCTGGGGCCAACGTCCTGACTTTC	CASSYSVLSGANVLTF